One and the same sample provided the 9 T cell receptor beta chains below, sequenced in a study of blood T cell repertoires in COVID-19. Assay: immunoSEQ multiplex PCR; the TCRdb copy retains only in-frame clones and omits some. The table lists just over 300,000 clones, 85% to 90% of them singletons. Sequencing used PBMCs or T cells enriched from blood (not recorded which). The receptors were gathered from a man aged 25 to 45 who had recovered from COVID-19.

The genes are TRBV18 and TRBJ1-6, with 7 positions matching TRBD1. Germline lookup yields CDR1 KGHSH and CDR2 LQKENI. V gave up 6 bases and J gave up 10 bases; unmatched junction bases: 9. The CDR3 is made up of 14 amino acids. CDR3 nucleotides: TGTGCCAGCTCCCCGGGACAGAGCTCCTCACCCCTCCACTTT. Encoded protein: CASSPGQSSSPLHF.

This clone appeared once. The J gene is TRBJ2-3, the V gene TRBV11-3; D uncertain. This CDR3 comprises 14 residues. The ends were cut back, 0 bases at V and 2 bases at J, with 6 bases in the middle. The V gene's germline CDR1 is SGHNT and CDR2 YENEEA. CDR3 in DNA: TGTGCCAGCAGCTTAGATCGGGTCACAGATACGCAGTATTTT. Translating gives CASSLDRVTDTQYF.

J is TRBJ2-7 and V is TRBV25-1, with D uncertain. The CDR3 runs 11 residues. Germline V gene data show CDR1 as MGHDK and CDR2 as SYGVNS. Trimming shortened V by 7 bases and J by 4 bases, and 8 bases separated the two germline ends. The CDR3 DNA sequence: TGTGCCAGCACAGACACGTACGAGCAGTACTTC. It is translated as CASTDTYEQYF.

The gene calls are TRBV5-3 and TRBJ2-3; 13 nucleotides match TRBD2. TRBV5-3 qualifies as an ORF whose function is uncertain. CDR3 length equals 17 residues. The junction had 7 bases not matched to a gene; V was cut back by 3 bases and J by 3 bases. The CDR3: CARSSGTSGTITDTQYF. CDR3 nucleotides: TGTGCCAGAAGCTCCGGGACTAGCGGGACGATAACAGATACGCAGTATTTT.

CDR3 protein: CASSYSQENGYTF. The CDR3 DNA is TGTGCCAGCAGTTACAGCCAGGAAAATGGCTACACCTTC. The chain has TRBV6-5 and TRBJ1-2; D not certain. Looked up from germline, CDR1 is MNHEY and CDR2 is SVGAGI. Trimming took off 2 bases at V and 6 bases at J, with 10 bases between the two ends. This CDR3 has 13 residues.

The gene calls are TRBV7-2 and TRBJ2-2; the D gene is possibly TRBD2 (5 bases). The CDR3 has 14 amino acids. The V gene lost 4 bases and the J gene lost 2 bases, with 8 bases spanning the gap. Germline V gene lookup returns CDR1 SGHTA and CDR2 FQGNSA. The CDR3 region is CASSSSRNTGELFF. The CDR3 DNA reads TGTGCCAGCAGCTCTAGCCGAAACACCGGGGAGCTGTTTTTT.

The rearrangement joins TRBV4-1 to TRBJ1-2; D might be TRBD1 (6 bases). CDR1 MGHRA and CDR2 YSYEKL come from the germline V gene. The CDR3 is 13 amino acids. V was clipped by 0 bases and J by 8 bases, with 10 bases between them. CDR3 DNA sequence: TGCGCCAGCAGCCAAGAACAGGGTCGCGGCTACACCTTC. Translated: CASSQEQGRGYTF.

CDR3 protein: CASSPRGAGEQFF. CDR3 nucleotides: TGTGCCAGCAGCCCCAGGGGGGCAGGTGAGCAGTTCTTC. The chain couples TRBV6-5 to TRBJ2-1; D may be TRBD1 (7 bases). From germline, CDR1 is MNHEY and CDR2 SVGAGI. The CDR3 is made up of 13 amino acids. V was pared by 6 bases and J by 9 bases, with 15 bases between.

The rearrangement links TRBV19 to TRBJ1-1; 9 positions match TRBD1. Germline V gene sequence: CDR1 LNHDA, CDR2 SQIVND (reference sequence). V dropped 0 bases and J dropped 0; count of bases not matched to a gene: 8. CDR3 length equals 18 residues. CDR3 nucleotides: TGTGCCAGTAGTATAGAACTCAGGACAGGGGACATGAACACTGAAGCTTTCTTT. Translating gives CASSIELRTGDMNTEAFF.